The rows below give T cell receptor beta chains drawn from one sample of a study of shared clonotypes between healthy human individuals. This table comes from immunoSEQ multiplex PCR, and its TCRdb copy is limited to in-frame clones, with some not included. The data hold approximately 940,000 clones, with approximately 76% observed a single time. Sample: memory CD4+ T cells sorted from blood. Every receptor here comes from a man between 18 and 35 years old in good health. CDR3s include the opening cysteine and the closing phenylalanine or tryptophan. D genes are given only for firm matches. Clone size is stated in some rows and not others, as once, few, many or a class when expanded.

d_gene,v_gene,abundance,j_gene,CDR3aa,CDR3nt
TRBD1,TRBV5-1,NA,TRBJ2-5,CASSPDRTGGETQYF,TGCGCCAGCAGCCCGGATCGAACAGGGGGAGAGACCCAGTACTTC
NA,TRBV2,NA,TRBJ2-1,CASSAPGVRGGEQFF,TGTGCCAGCAGTGCCCCGGGAGTTCGTGGGGGTGAGCAGTTCTTC
NA,TRBV19,few,TRBJ1-5,CASSPQGQPQHF,TGTGCCAGTAGTCCACAGGGCCAGCCCCAGCATTTT
NA,TRBV5-4,NA,TRBJ2-5,CASSLFWSEQYF,TGTGCCAGCAGCTTGTTTTGGTCAGAACAGTACTTC
NA,TRBV5-6,NA,TRBJ2-3,CASSLYGGPTDTQYF,TGTGCCAGCAGCTTGTATGGGGGCCCCACAGATACGCAGTATTTC
TRBD1,TRBV19,NA,TRBJ2-2,CASSPTGGTGELFF,TGTGCCAGTAGTCCCACAGGGGGAACCGGGGAGCTGTTTTTT
TRBD2,TRBV7-2,NA,TRBJ2-7,CASSFPPSGRSYEQYF,TGTGCCAGCAGCTTCCCCCCTAGCGGGAGGTCCTACGAGCAGTACTTC
TRBD1,TRBV7-3,few,TRBJ2-2,CASSLDREGELFF,TGTGCCAGCAGCCTAGACAGGGAAGGGGAGCTGTTTTTT
NA,TRBV2,NA,TRBJ2-5,CASRMDGETQYF,TGTGCCAGCAGGATGGATGGGGAGACCCAGTACTTC
NA,TRBV2,NA,TRBJ2-5,CASRESSRVLAETQYF,TGTGCCAGCAGAGAGTCCAGCAGGGTATTGGCAGAGACCCAGTACTTC
NA,TRBV7-2,few,TRBJ2-1,CASSLDLRANEQFF,TGTGCCAGCAGCTTAGATTTGAGGGCCAATGAGCAGTTCTTC
TRBD2,TRBV5-6,few,TRBJ2-7,CASSLTGRLAGGNYEQYF,TGTGCCAGCAGCTTAACAGGGAGGCTAGCGGGAGGGAACTACGAGCAGTACTTC
NA,TRBV7-2,NA,TRBJ1-6,CASSLAQGENSPLHF,TGTGCCAGCAGCTTGGCACAGGGTGAGAATTCACCCCTCCACTTT
NA,TRBV11-2,NA,TRBJ1-4,CASSFPGAGREKLFF,TGTGCCAGCAGCTTCCCAGGGGCCGGGAGGGAAAAACTGTTTTTT
NA,TRBV2,few,TRBJ1-1,CAGKGFGEAFF,TGTGCGGGGAAGGGGTTTGGTGAAGCTTTCTTT
NA,TRBV23-1,NA,TRBJ2-3,CASSHPTEQGDTQYF,TGCGCCAGCAGTCACCCGACAGAACAGGGAGATACGCAGTATTTT
TRBD1,TRBV18,NA,TRBJ2-7,CASSSFPGQANEQYF,TGTGCCAGCTCATCCTTTCCGGGACAGGCGAACGAGCAGTACTTC
TRBD2,TRBV2,NA,TRBJ2-3,CASRRGLAPTDTQYF,TGTGCCAGCAGGAGAGGACTAGCCCCCACAGATACGCAGTATTTT
NA,TRBV19,NA,TRBJ1-2,CASSDDRTYGYTF,TGTGCCAGTAGTGATGACAGGACCTATGGCTACACCTTC
NA,TRBV6-1,NA,TRBJ2-7,CASSEIAGSGEQYF,TGTGCCAGCAGTGAAATCGCGGGATCGGGTGAGCAGTACTTC
TRBD1,TRBV28,NA,TRBJ1-6,CASRGQGAFSPLHF,TGTGCCAGCAGGGGACAGGGGGCCTTTTCACCCCTCCACTTT
TRBD1,TRBV7-2,NA,TRBJ1-5,CASSPKTGTGSNQPQHF,TGTGCCAGCAGCCCGAAAACCGGGACAGGGTCCAATCAGCCCCAGCATTTT
NA,TRBV7-2,NA,TRBJ1-5,CASSLAVNQPQHF,TGTGCCAGCAGCTTAGCGGTCAATCAGCCCCAGCATTTT
NA,TRBV7-8,many,TRBJ2-1,CASSPQTSGEQFF,TGTGCCAGCAGCCCACAGACTAGTGGGGAGCAGTTCTTC
TRBD1,TRBV7-9,NA,TRBJ1-6,CASSIGQGSYSPLHF,TGTGCCAGCAGCATCGGACAGGGTTCTTATTCACCCCTCCACTTT
NA,TRBV5-1,NA,TRBJ1-6,CASSLPAPNSPLHF,TGCGCCAGCAGCTTGCCAGCCCCTAATTCACCCCTCCACTTT